The rows below give T cell receptor beta chains drawn from one sample of a study of T cell responses to AZD1222 COVID-19 vaccine. Only in-frame clones appear in the TCRdb table, and some are missing; sequencing was by immunoSEQ multiplex PCR. The table has some 200,000 clones, around 94% seen once; the top ten hold around 1.8%. This specimen consisted of peripheral blood, obtained 28 days after the second dose of the MenACWY control vaccine. These receptors originate from an adult who received the MenACWY meningococcal vaccine as a control. Each CDR3 is given with its conserved first and last residue. Each record gives: D gene, clone size, J gene, V gene, CDR3 protein, CDR3 DNA. D genes are given only for firm matches. Rows give clone size only sometimes, using once, few, many, or a class for an expanded clone.

TRBD1	.	TRBJ2-5	TRBV19	CATQQGATETQYF	TGTGCCACCCAACAGGGGGCAACGGAGACCCAGTACTTC
.	.	TRBJ2-7	TRBV2	CASSSDTAYEQYF	TGTGCCAGCAGTTCGGACACCGCCTACGAGCAGTACTTC
.	.	TRBJ2-7	TRBV10-3	CATLARGHETGEQYF	TGTGCCACCCTAGCAAGGGGCCATGAGACTGGGGAGCAGTACTTC
.	.	TRBJ1-4	TRBV5-8	CASSLPGQATNEKLFF	TGTGCCAGCAGCTTACCGGGACAAGCAACTAATGAAAAACTGTTTTTT
.	.	TRBJ2-1	TRBV7-7	CASSLGGTGEQFF	TGTGCTAGCAGCTTAGGAGGGACTGGGGAGCAGTTCTTC
.	.	TRBJ2-4	TRBV7-7	CASSSGLAKNIQYF	TGTGCCAGCAGCTCAGGTTTAGCCAAAAACATTCAGTACTTC
.	.	TRBJ1-4	TRBV6-5	CASSSAAGEKLFF	TGTGCCAGCAGTTCTGCAGCGGGGGAAAAACTGTTTTTT
.	.	TRBJ1-2	TRBV21-1	CASSKGGAACLNGYTF	TGTGCCAGCAGCAAAGGCGGGGCAGCCTGCCTTAATGGCTACACCTTC
TRBD1	.	TRBJ1-2	TRBV19	CAGRQTGDYGYTF	TGTGCTGGTAGGCAGACAGGGGACTATGGCTACACCTTC
.	.	TRBJ1-5	TRBV24-1	CATSDFREGDQPQHF	TGTGCCACCAGTGATTTTCGGGAAGGGGATCAGCCCCAGCATTTT
.	.	TRBJ1-2	TRBV4-1	CASSQEFDQGGYTF	TGCGCCAGCAGCCAAGAATTTGATCAGGGTGGCTACACCTTC
.	.	TRBJ1-5	TRBV4-1	CASSQGLTGARPPQHF	TGCGCCAGCAGCCAAGGTCTGACAGGAGCCAGGCCGCCCCAGCATTTT
TRBD1	.	TRBJ1-4	TRBV6-5	CASRPTGGGEKLFF	TGTGCCAGCAGACCTACAGGGGGCGGTGAAAAACTGTTTTTT
.	.	TRBJ1-1	TRBV29-1	CSVEDVQGFDTEAFF	TGCAGCGTTGAAGATGTACAGGGTTTTGACACTGAAGCTTTCTTT
.	.	TRBJ2-2	TRBV5-4	CASSSPGHPTGELFF	TGTGCCAGCAGCTCACCGGGACACCCCACCGGGGAGCTGTTTTTT
.	.	TRBJ1-2	TRBV28	CASSRAGQSPGYTF	TGTGCCAGCAGCCGGGCCGGACAGTCCCCTGGCTACACCTTC
.	.	TRBJ2-1	TRBV7-9	CASSRDNEQFF	TGTGCCAGCAGCCGGGACAATGAGCAGTTCTTC
.	.	TRBJ1-3	TRBV4-2	CASSQDGSLSGNTIYF	TGTGCCAGCAGCCAAGATGGGAGCCTATCTGGAAACACCATATATTTT
.	.	TRBJ1-1	TRBV12-3/TRBV12-4	CASSPFPIPEAFF	TGTGCCAGCAGCCCCTTCCCAATTCCTGAAGCTTTCTTT
.	.	TRBJ2-7	TRBV19	CASSNPNTGSYEQYF	TGTGCCAGTAGTAACCCCAACACGGGCTCCTACGAGCAGTACTTC
.	.	TRBJ2-6	TRBV24-1	CATSGKDGSSGANVLTF	TGTGCCACCAGTGGTAAGGACGGGAGCTCTGGGGCCAACGTCCTGACTTTC
TRBD2	.	TRBJ2-1	TRBV6-4	CASSRLAGEYNEQFF	TGTGCCAGCAGCCGACTAGCGGGGGAATACAATGAGCAGTTCTTC
.	.	TRBJ1-2	TRBV6-5	CASRQTGADYGYTF	TGTGCCAGCAGGCAGACAGGTGCTGACTATGGCTACACCTTC
.	.	TRBJ1-3	TRBV6-5	CASSYSNVDSGNTIYF	TGTGCCAGCAGTTACTCAAACGTCGACTCTGGAAACACCATATATTTT
.	.	TRBJ1-1	TRBV9	CASSVALNTEAFF	TGTGCCAGCAGCGTAGCCCTTAACACTGAAGCTTTCTTT
.	.	TRBJ1-2	TRBV30	CACTAARRPIYGYTF	TGTGCCTGCACTGCGGCGCGGCGGCCAATCTATGGCTACACCTTC
.	.	TRBJ2-2	TRBV21-1	CASSGQGTGELFF	TGTGCCAGCAGCGGACAGGGAACCGGGGAGCTGTTTTTT
.	.	TRBJ2-3	TRBV18	CASSPPEGTDTQYF	TGTGCCAGCTCACCACCGGAGGGGACAGATACGCAGTATTTT
TRBD1	.	TRBJ2-7	TRBV27	CASSSLFGQGKYEQYF	TGTGCCAGCAGTTCACTATTTGGACAGGGGAAGTACGAGCAGTACTTC
.	.	TRBJ1-6	TRBV7-6	CASSSGEGPINSPLHF	TGTGCCAGCAGCTCTGGAGAGGGACCGATAAATTCACCCCTCCACTTT
.	.	TRBJ1-3	TRBV9	CASSAKTALGNTIYF	TGTGCCAGCAGCGCCAAGACAGCGCTGGGAAACACCATATATTTT
.	.	TRBJ2-1	TRBV9	CASSGQRSEQFF	TGTGCCAGCAGCGGTCAAAGGTCTGAGCAGTTCTTC
.	.	TRBJ2-4	TRBV2	CASSYDKLAKNIQYF	TGTGCCAGCAGTTATGACAAACTAGCCAAAAACATTCAGTACTTC
TRBD2	.	TRBJ2-3	TRBV5-1	CASSLLRNAGDTDTQYF	TGCGCCAGCAGCTTGCTTCGTAATGCGGGGGACACAGATACGCAGTATTTT
.	.	TRBJ1-5	TRBV28	CASRLLRQVNQPQHF	TGTGCCAGCAGGTTACTACGACAAGTCAATCAGCCCCAGCATTTT
.	once	TRBJ1-5	TRBV27	CASSPGSKGQPQHF	TGTGCCAGCAGTCCAGGGTCAAAGGGTCAGCCCCAGCATTTT
.	.	TRBJ1-1	TRBV6-2/TRBV6-3	CASSYGSLAFF	TGTGCCAGCAGTTATGGCAGTTTAGCTTTCTTT
.	.	TRBJ2-6	TRBV7-3	CASSLGFSGANVLTF	TGTGCCAGCAGCTTAGGCTTCTCTGGGGCCAACGTCCTGACTTTC
TRBD2	.	TRBJ2-1	TRBV7-6	CASSLQGLAVYNEQFF	TGTGCCAGCAGCTTACAGGGACTAGCGGTCTACAATGAGCAGTTCTTC
.	.	TRBJ1-2	TRBV21-1	CASSKLGNRVCYTF	TGTGCCAGCAGCAAATTAGGGAACAGGGTTTGCTACACCTTC
.	.	TRBJ2-1	TRBV11-3	CASSLDQGGSSSPNEQFF	TGTGCCAGCAGCTTAGATCAAGGAGGATCTAGCAGTCCCAATGAGCAGTTCTTC
.	.	TRBJ2-7	TRBV5-4	CASSLSWTASSYEQYF	TGTGCCAGCAGCTTGTCCTGGACTGCGAGCTCCTACGAGCAGTACTTC
.	.	TRBJ2-2	TRBV7-2	CASSPRTAVNTGELFF	TGTGCCAGCAGCCCAAGGACAGCCGTGAACACCGGGGAGCTGTTTTTT
.	.	TRBJ2-7	TRBV6-6	CASSPYSYEQYF	TGTGCCAGCAGCCCCTACTCCTACGAGCAGTACTTC
.	.	TRBJ2-5	TRBV5-1	CASSFAQTRRQETQYF	TGCGCCAGCAGCTTTGCCCAGACTAGACGGCAAGAGACCCAGTACTTC
.	.	TRBJ1-5	TRBV19	CASQIEVGGNQPQHF	TGTGCCAGTCAAATCGAAGTAGGGGGCAATCAGCCCCAGCATTTT
TRBD1	once	TRBJ2-5	TRBV7-2	CASSATGAQETQYF	TGTGCCAGCAGCGCCACAGGGGCCCAAGAGACCCAGTACTTC
TRBD1	.	TRBJ1-1	TRBV30	CAWTVYPTGGGTEAFF	TGTGCCTGGACCGTATACCCTACAGGGGGCGGCACTGAAGCTTTCTTT
TRBD1	.	TRBJ1-1	TRBV28	CASSPPGTGGTEAFF	TGTGCCAGCAGTCCCCCCGGGACAGGGGGCACTGAAGCTTTCTTT
.	.	TRBJ2-1	TRBV6-5	CASRNRPSYNEQFF	TGTGCCAGCAGAAATAGACCCTCCTACAATGAGCAGTTCTTC
TRBD1	once	TRBJ2-1	TRBV11-2	CASSSAGQGLKEQFF	TGTGCCAGCAGCTCAGCGGGACAGGGGTTAAAAGAGCAGTTCTTC
.	.	TRBJ2-2	TRBV11-2	CASSPMTGASGELFF	TGTGCCAGCAGCCCTATGACTGGGGCGTCCGGGGAGCTGTTTTTT
.	.	TRBJ1-2	TRBV28	CASSSLRRGRGYTF	TGTGCCAGCAGTTCTTTGCGCAGGGGACGGGGCTACACCTTC
.	.	TRBJ2-7	TRBV7-8	CASSLRYDEQYF	TGTGCCAGCAGCTTAAGGTACGACGAGCAGTACTTC
.	.	TRBJ2-7	TRBV7-8	CASSFTGTYEQYF	TGTGCCAGCAGCTTCACCGGGACATACGAGCAGTACTTC
.	.	TRBJ2-1	TRBV20-1	CSASGYNEQFF	TGCAGTGCTAGCGGGTACAATGAGCAGTTCTTC
.	.	TRBJ2-7	TRBV12-3/TRBV12-4	CASTWSSSYEQYF	TGTGCCAGCACCTGGAGCAGCTCCTACGAGCAGTACTTC
.	once	TRBJ1-1	TRBV28	CASSTVWEAFF	TGTGCCAGCAGCACGGTCTGGGAAGCTTTCTTT
TRBD1	.	TRBJ1-2	TRBV5-1	CASSLWGDRVHGYTF	TGCGCCAGCAGCTTGTGGGGCGACAGGGTACATGGCTACACCTTC
.	.	TRBJ1-1	TRBV12-1	CASSFVRDTNTEAFF	TGTGCCAGCAGCTTTGTTCGGGACACCAACACTGAAGCTTTCTTT